One sample yielded the 15 T cell receptor beta chains listed below, sequenced in a study of cytomegalovirus exposure and HLA in healthy donors. PCR involved 60 Vbeta and 13 Jbeta primers. The data were produced by immunoSEQ multiplex PCR, yet TCRdb's version contains in-frame clones alone and is incomplete. The data hold some 150,000 clones, with under 90% observed a single time. Sequencing used PBMCs. These receptors were obtained from a boy between 2 and 10 years old in good health and CMV-seronegative.

This chain links TRBV10-3 with TRBJ1-2; a possible D gene is TRBD1 (5 bases). Germline V gives CDR1 ENHRY, CDR2 SYGVKD. V was shortened by 10 bases and J by 4 bases, with 16 bases between the two germline ends. The CDR3 has 13 amino acids. CDR3 protein: CASRLGQTYGYTF. CDR3 nucleotides: TGTGCCAGCCGACTGGGGCAGACCTATGGCTACACCTTC.

Worth noting for this clone: Different DNA sequences within this sample yield the same CDR3. The chain employs TRBV27 and TRBJ2-7; D possibly corresponds to TRBD2 (5 bases). The CDR3 consists of 11 residues. Germline-derived CDR1 and CDR2 are MNHEY and SMNVEV (reference sequence). Deletions cut 6 bases from V and 4 bases from J, with 7 bases between. The CDR3, as DNA: TGTGCCAGCAGCCCGGGGTACGAGCAGTACTTC. It codes for CASSPGYEQYF.

The chain couples TRBV5-4 to TRBJ2-1; 9 positions match TRBD1. CDR3 size: 15 residues. J lost 2 bases, V lost 4 bases, and 4 bases had no gene match. CDR1 SGHNT and CDR2 YYREEE come from the germline V gene (reference sequence). The CDR3 loop is CASSPDRGTYNEQFF. DNA for the CDR3: TGTGCCAGCAGCCCGGACAGGGGTACCTACAATGAGCAGTTCTTC. Looking up the rest from reference TRBV5-4 and TRBJ2-1 gives the full variable domain: ETGVTQSPTHLIKTRGQQVTLRCSSQSGHNTVSWYQQALGQGPQFIFQYYREEENGRGNFPPRFSGLQFPNYSSELNVNALELDDSALYLCASSPDRGTYNEQFFGPGTRLTVL.

The J gene is TRBJ2-5, the V gene TRBV6-1; TRBD1 agrees at 9 bases. The V segment lost 6 bases and the J segment 2 bases; nucleotides outside the gene matches: 4. The CDR3 sequence is 14 residues long. Germline CDR1 and CDR2: MNHNS and SASEGT. CDR3 in DNA: TGTGCCAGCAGAAAACAGGGGGCACAAGAGACCCAGTACTTC. Its protein is CASRKQGAQETQYF.

This clone was picked up a small number of times. CDR3 amino acids: CASSVQEYTEAFF. The CDR3 DNA reads as TGTGCCAGCAGCGTACAGGAGTACACTGAAGCTTTCTTT. The chain combines TRBV7-6 with TRBJ1-1; D is perhaps TRBD1 (5 bases). This CDR3 comprises 13 residues. Germline loops: CDR1 SGHVS, CDR2 FNYEAQ. Trimming removed 5 bases from V and 3 bases from J, with 10 bases in between.

The J gene is TRBJ2-3, the V gene TRBV5-8; 11 bases match TRBD2. The ends lost 4 bases at V and 6 bases at J; junction bases unmatched: 10. CDR1 is SGHTS, CDR2 YDEGEE, per germline. The CDR3 has 16 amino acids. Written as DNA, the CDR3 is TGTGCCAGCAGCGAACTGACTAGCGGGACGGGTGATACGCAGTATTTT. It yields the protein CASSELTSGTGDTQYF.

This clone was observed a handful of times. V is TRBV2 and J is TRBJ1-4, with unresolved D. Trimming removed 7 bases from V and 4 bases from J, with 13 bases in between. Germline V gene data show CDR1 as SNHLY and CDR2 as FYNNEI. The length of the CDR3 is 14 residues. The CDR3 DNA follows: TGTGCCAGCAATGGGGAGTTGGGTAATGAAAAACTGTTTTTT. This sequence encodes CASNGELGNEKLFF.

The chain recombines TRBV9 with TRBJ1-4; 9 bases fit TRBD1. The CDR3 is 14 amino acids. Per the germline V gene, CDR1 is SGDLS and CDR2 is YYNGEE. V lost 5 bases, J lost 7 bases, and 6 bases stayed unmatched. The CDR3 spells CASSLGTGLEKLFF. CDR3 nucleotide sequence: TGTGCCAGCAGTCTAGGGACAGGGCTTGAAAAACTGTTTTTT.

The rearrangement joins TRBV6-1 to TRBJ2-7; the D gene is possibly TRBD1 (6 bases). Trimming removed 7 bases at V and 2 bases at J, with 12 bases between. This CDR3 contains 13 residues. Germline CDR1 and CDR2: MNHNS and SASEGT. CDR3 in DNA: TGTGCCAGCAAGCTGGGACAAGCCTACGAGCAGTACTTC. It is translated as CASKLGQAYEQYF.

The J gene is TRBJ1-1, the V gene TRBV30; D not resolved. Deletions cut 3 bases from V and 6 bases from J, with 8 bases between. CDR3 length: 11 residues. Germline values: CDR1 GTSNPN, CDR2 SVGIG (reference sequence). CDR3 sequence reads: CAWSGASEAFF. In DNA, the CDR3 is TGTGCCTGGAGCGGTGCCTCTGAAGCTTTCTTT.

The chain combines TRBV7-2 with TRBJ2-7, with 7 nucleotides matching TRBD1. V shed 1 base, J shed 2 bases, and the junction held 8 bases outside the gene matches. CDR3 size: 16 residues. The germline V gene has CDR1 SGHTA and CDR2 FQGNSA. This chain's CDR3 is CASSLGPGQMTYEQYF. The DNA for the CDR3 is TGTGCCAGCAGCTTAGGGCCGGGACAGATGACCTACGAGCAGTACTTC.

V and J are TRBV27 and TRBJ2-7, with 10 bases matching TRBD2. CDR1 and CDR2 (germline): MNHEY, SMNVEV (reference sequence). The V segment lost 5 bases and the J segment 1 base; nucleotides outside the gene matches: 8. The CDR3 has 16 amino acids. The CDR3 spells CASSVIRTSGSYEQYF. The CDR3 DNA sequence: TGTGCCAGCAGTGTGATCCGGACTAGCGGTTCCTACGAGCAGTACTTC.

This rearrangement joins TRBV6-5 to TRBJ2-5, with a weak D call TRBD2 (5 bases). Trimming took off 6 bases at V and 2 bases at J, with 10 bases between the two ends. The CDR3 totals 13 residues. CDR1 MNHEY and CDR2 SVGAGI come from the germline V gene. CDR3 residues: CASSRTWQETQYF. The CDR3, as DNA: TGTGCCAGCAGCCGGACTTGGCAAGAGACCCAGTACTTC.

A single count supports this clone. Germline is not matched at one junction end, which may reflect a read error. V usage is TRBV4-1 and J usage is TRBJ1-2; TRBD1 is a possible D gene (5 bases). The germline gives CDR1 MGHRA, CDR2 YSYEKL. The CDR3 has 14 residues. CDR3 in amino acids: CASSQDPGNSGYTF. The CDR3 nucleotides are TGCGCCAGCAGCCAAGATCCAGGGAACTCTGGCTACACCTTC.

The gene calls are TRBV28 and TRBJ2-7, with D tentatively TRBD1 (6 bases). Trimming took 6 bases from V and 7 from J, leaving 13 bases between them. CDR3 length: 12 amino acids. From germline, CDR1 is MDHEN and CDR2 SYDVKM. The CDR3 region has the DNA TGTGCCAGCAGACTACAGGGTGGGGAGCAGTACTTC. Its translation: CASRLQGGEQYF.